The next 7 T cell receptor beta chains were all read from a single sample in a study of CD8+ T cells in alopecia areata. RNA extraction and reverse transcription yielded cDNA as sequencing template. Only in-frame clones appear in the TCRdb table, and some are missing; sequencing was by immunoSEQ multiplex PCR. The repertoire holds approximately 180,000 clones, with approximately 62% as singletons. This specimen was CD4+ T cells sorted from blood, taken at week 0. These receptors came from a human donor with alopecia areata.

The chain links TRBV29-1 to TRBJ2-7, with 14 bases fitting TRBD2. Germline CDR1 SQVTM, CDR2 ANQGSEA. This CDR3 comprises 13 residues. V lost 6 bases and J lost 7; bases outside the gene matches: 5. The CDR3 reads CSVGLAGAREQYF. For the CDR3, the DNA is TGCAGCGTGGGACTAGCGGGGGCCCGAGAGCAGTACTTC.

The chain joins TRBV30 to TRBJ1-4; D ambiguous. The CDR3 runs to 13 residues. The V end was cut by 2 bases, the J end by 7 bases, with 11 bases between. CDR1 is GTSNPN and CDR2 is SVGIG in the germline V gene (reference sequence). The CDR3 bases are TGTGCCTGGAGTTTAGGGAATGTTGAAAAACTGTTTTTT. Residues: CAWSLGNVEKLFF.

The chain carries TRBV7-6 and TRBJ2-1; D is unresolved. V shed 7 bases and J shed 5 bases, with 15 bases lying between them. Germline V gene data show CDR1 as SGHVS and CDR2 as FNYEAQ. The CDR3 covers 14 residues. The DNA of the CDR3 is TGTGCCAGCACCCCAATCGGACCCAACAATGAGCAGTTCTTC. Translated, it gives CASTPIGPNNEQFF.

The chain recombines TRBV9 with TRBJ2-1; the D gene is possibly TRBD2 (6 bases). Germline loops: CDR1 SGDLS, CDR2 YYNGEE. The V end lost 0 bases, the J end lost 2 bases, and 15 bases lay between the germline ends. CDR3 length: 17 amino acids. For the CDR3, the DNA is TGTGCCAGCAGCGTAGAGATAGCGGTGGGTACCTACAATGAGCAGTTCTTC. The encoded protein is CASSVEIAVGTYNEQFF. Drawing the rest from reference TRBV9 and TRBJ2-1, the complete variable domain is DSGVTQTPKHLITATGQRVTLRCSPRSGDLSVYWYQQSLDQGLQFLIQYYNGEERAKGNILERFSAQQFPDLHSELNLSSLELGDSALYFCASSVEIAVGTYNEQFFGPGTRLTVL.

The chain joins TRBV14 to TRBJ2-3, with TRBD2 as a possible D gene (5 bases). CDR1 SGHDN and CDR2 FVKESK come from the germline V gene. The CDR3 covers 15 residues. V was clipped by 4 bases and J by 1 base, with 12 bases between them. The CDR3 DNA reads as TGTGCCAGCAGCCGAATTTTGGAGGGCACAGATACGCAGTATTTT. This sequence encodes CASSRILEGTDTQYF.

The V call is TRBV27, the J call TRBJ1-2; D might be TRBD1 (5 bases). V was pared by 8 bases and J by 4 bases, with 8 bases between. The germline gives CDR1 MNHEY, CDR2 SMNVEV (reference sequence). CDR3 length: 11 amino acids. DNA for the CDR3: TGTGCCAGCTCGGGGGGCTATGGCTACACCTTC. As protein: CASSGGYGYTF.

The chain recombines TRBV30 with TRBJ2-5; D is ambiguous. Per the germline V gene, CDR1 is GTSNPN and CDR2 is SVGIG (reference sequence). V dropped 3 bases and J dropped 5 bases, with 10 bases sitting between them. The CDR3 is made up of 12 amino acids. CDR3 sequence: CAWSLSRETQYF. CDR3 bases: TGTGCCTGGAGCCTGAGCCGTGAGACCCAGTACTTC.